The 4 T cell receptor beta chains given below trace back to one sample, sequenced in a study of T cell changes during pregnancy in multiple sclerosis. Sequencing used immunoSEQ multiplex PCR; TCRdb keeps in-frame clones, though not all of them. The sample lists around 75,000 clones; around 92% were seen once. Sequenced material: peripheral blood, taken in the first trimester of pregnancy. The receptors come from a female donor in good health, enrolled as a control in a pregnancy study.

The V gene is TRBV5-1, the J gene TRBJ2-1; a weak D match, TRBD1 (5 bases). CDR1 is SGHRS, CDR2 YFSETQ, per germline. The CDR3 consists of 13 residues. Trimming removed 0 bases at V and 5 bases at J, with 6 bases between. CDR3 region: CASSLEGDNEQFF. CDR3 nucleotide sequence: TGCGCCAGCAGCTTGGAAGGGGACAATGAGCAGTTCTTC.

V usage is TRBV11-3 and J usage is TRBJ2-7, with D perhaps matching TRBD2 (6 bases). Germline CDR1 is SGHNT and CDR2 is YENEEA. The germline V and J ends were trimmed by 3 bases and 1 base, with 10 bases remaining between them. The CDR3 loop spans 14 amino acids. CDR3 nucleotide sequence: TGTGCCAGCAGCTTGGAGGGAGATTCCTACGAGCAGTACTTC. Residues: CASSLEGDSYEQYF.

The CDR3 nucleotides are TGTGCCAGCAGTGACTCGAACGGGAGGGAGATCGGGGAGCTGTTTTTT. Encoded protein: CASSDSNGREIGELFF. This sequence joins TRBV6-4 and TRBJ2-2, with TRBD2 identical over 8 bases. The CDR3 sequence is 16 residues long. Germline CDR1 reads MRHNA; CDR2 reads SNTAGT. V trimming: 0 bases; J trimming: 7 bases; junction bases outside the gene matches: 7.

J is TRBJ2-5 and V is TRBV2, with TRBD2 matching over 8 bases. The length of the CDR3 is 14 residues. Germline V gene lookup returns CDR1 SNHLY and CDR2 FYNNEI. Germline trimming cut 2 bases from V and 4 bases from J; bases unmatched to any gene: 3. The CDR3 loop reads CASSERGGRETQYF. In DNA form, the CDR3 reads TGTGCCAGCAGTGAACGGGGGGGACGAGAGACCCAGTACTTC.